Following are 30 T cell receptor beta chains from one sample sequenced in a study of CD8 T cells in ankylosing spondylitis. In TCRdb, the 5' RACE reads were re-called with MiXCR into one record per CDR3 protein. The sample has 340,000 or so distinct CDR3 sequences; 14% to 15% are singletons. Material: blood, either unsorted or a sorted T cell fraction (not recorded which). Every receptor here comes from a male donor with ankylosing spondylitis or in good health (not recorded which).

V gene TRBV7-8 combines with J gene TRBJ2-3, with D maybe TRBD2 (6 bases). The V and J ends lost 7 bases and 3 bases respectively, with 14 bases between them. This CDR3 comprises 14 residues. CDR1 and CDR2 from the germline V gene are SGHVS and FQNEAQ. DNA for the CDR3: TGTGCCAGCAAGGGCGGGATTGTTACAGATACGCAGTATTTT. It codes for CASKGGIVTDTQYF.

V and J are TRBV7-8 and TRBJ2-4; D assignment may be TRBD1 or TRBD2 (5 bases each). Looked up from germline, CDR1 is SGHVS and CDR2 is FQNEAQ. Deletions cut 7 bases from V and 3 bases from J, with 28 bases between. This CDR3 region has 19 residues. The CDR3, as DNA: TGTGCCAGCACCCCCAGGGAAAGAGGCGACGGGGCGAGCAAAAACATTCAGTACTTC. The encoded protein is CASTPRERGDGASKNIQYF.

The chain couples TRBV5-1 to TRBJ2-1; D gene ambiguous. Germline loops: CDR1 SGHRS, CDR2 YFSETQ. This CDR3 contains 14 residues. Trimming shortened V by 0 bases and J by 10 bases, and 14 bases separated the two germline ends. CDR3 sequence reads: CASSLVGSPLEQFF. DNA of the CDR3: TGCGCCAGCAGCTTGGTTGGTAGCCCCTTGGAGCAGTTCTTC. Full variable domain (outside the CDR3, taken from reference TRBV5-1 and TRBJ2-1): KAGVTQTPRYLIKTRGQQVTLSCSPISGHRSVSWYQQTPGQGLQFLFEYFSETQRNKGNFPGRFSGRQFSNSRSEMNVSTLELGDSALYLCASSLVGSPLEQFFGPGTRLTVL.

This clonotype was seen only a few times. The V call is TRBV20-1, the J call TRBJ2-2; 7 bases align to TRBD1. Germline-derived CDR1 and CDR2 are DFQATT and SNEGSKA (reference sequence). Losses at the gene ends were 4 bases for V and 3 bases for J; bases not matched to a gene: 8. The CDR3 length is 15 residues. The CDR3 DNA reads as TGCAGTGCTACCGGGACAGTCCTTTACACCGGGGAGCTGTTTTTT. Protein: CSATGTVLYTGELFF.

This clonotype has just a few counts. The CDR3 here is CASSVQAGSYNEQFF. Here the CDR3 DNA reads TGCGCCAGCAGCGTACAGGCGGGCTCCTACAATGAGCAGTTCTTC. The chain carries TRBV5-1 and TRBJ2-1, with D perhaps TRBD1 or TRBD2 (5 bases each). The germline gives CDR1 SGHRS, CDR2 YFSETQ. Trimming stripped 4 bases from V and 0 bases from J, with 11 bases between. This CDR3 comprises 15 residues.

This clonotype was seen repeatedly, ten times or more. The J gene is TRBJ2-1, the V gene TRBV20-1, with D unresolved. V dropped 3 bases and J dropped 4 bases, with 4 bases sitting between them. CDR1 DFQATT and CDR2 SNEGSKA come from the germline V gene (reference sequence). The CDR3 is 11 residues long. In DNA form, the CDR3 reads TGCAGTGCTAGTGAGTACAATGAGCAGTTCTTC. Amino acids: CSASEYNEQFF.

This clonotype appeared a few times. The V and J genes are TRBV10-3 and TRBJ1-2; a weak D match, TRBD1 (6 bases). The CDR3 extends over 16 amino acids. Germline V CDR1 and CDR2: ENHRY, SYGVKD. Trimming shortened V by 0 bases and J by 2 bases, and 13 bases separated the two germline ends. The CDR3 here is CAISESRGGGNYGYTF. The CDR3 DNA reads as TGTGCCATCAGTGAGTCAAGAGGGGGTGGCAACTATGGCTACACCTTC.

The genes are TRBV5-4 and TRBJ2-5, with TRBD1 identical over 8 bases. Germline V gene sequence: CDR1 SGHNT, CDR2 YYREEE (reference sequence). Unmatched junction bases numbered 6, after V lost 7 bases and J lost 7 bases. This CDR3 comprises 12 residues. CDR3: CASLGQGGTQYF. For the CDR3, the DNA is TGTGCCAGCTTAGGACAGGGAGGGACCCAGTACTTC.

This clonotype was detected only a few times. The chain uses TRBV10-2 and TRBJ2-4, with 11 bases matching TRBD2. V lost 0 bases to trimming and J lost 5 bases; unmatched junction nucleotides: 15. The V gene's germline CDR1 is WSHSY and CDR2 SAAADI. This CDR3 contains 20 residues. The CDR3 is CASSESKGKLAGASENIQYF. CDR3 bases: TGCGCCAGCAGTGAGTCGAAGGGTAAACTAGCGGGAGCATCGGAAAACATTCAGTACTTC.

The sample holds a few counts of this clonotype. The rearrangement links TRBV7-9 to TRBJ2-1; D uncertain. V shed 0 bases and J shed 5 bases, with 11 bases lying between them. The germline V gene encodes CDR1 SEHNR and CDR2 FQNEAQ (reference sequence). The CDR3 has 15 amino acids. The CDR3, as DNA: TGTGCCAGCAGCTTAGCCGTGAATAAGGACAATGAGCAGTTCTTC. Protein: CASSLAVNKDNEQFF.

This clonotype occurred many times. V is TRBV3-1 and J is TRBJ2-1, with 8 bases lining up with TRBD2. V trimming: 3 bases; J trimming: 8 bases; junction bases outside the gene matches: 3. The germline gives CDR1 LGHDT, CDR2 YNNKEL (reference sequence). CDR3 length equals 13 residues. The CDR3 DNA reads TGTGCCAGCAGCCAGGGGACTAGGGATGAGCAGTTCTTC. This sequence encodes CASSQGTRDEQFF.

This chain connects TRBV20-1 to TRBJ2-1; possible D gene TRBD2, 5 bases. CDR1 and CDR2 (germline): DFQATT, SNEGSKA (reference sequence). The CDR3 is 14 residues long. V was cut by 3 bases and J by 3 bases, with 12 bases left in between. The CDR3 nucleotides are TGCAGTGCTAGGGGAGCGGAGCACTACAATGAGCAGTTCTTC. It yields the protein CSARGAEHYNEQFF.

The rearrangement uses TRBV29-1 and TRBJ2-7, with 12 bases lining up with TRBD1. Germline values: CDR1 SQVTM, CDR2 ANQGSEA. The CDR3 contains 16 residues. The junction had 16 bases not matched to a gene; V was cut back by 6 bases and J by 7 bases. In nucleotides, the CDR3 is TGCAGCGTCCGGGACAGGGGGCGCGTCAGTCTGGGGGAGCAGTACTTC. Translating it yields CSVRDRGRVSLGEQYF.

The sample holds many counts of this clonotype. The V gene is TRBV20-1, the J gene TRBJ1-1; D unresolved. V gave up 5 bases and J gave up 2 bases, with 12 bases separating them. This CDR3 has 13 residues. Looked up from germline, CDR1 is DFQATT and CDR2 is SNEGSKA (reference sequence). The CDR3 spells CSAWAGPNTEAFF. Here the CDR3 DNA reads TGCAGTGCTTGGGCAGGTCCAAACACTGAAGCTTTCTTT.

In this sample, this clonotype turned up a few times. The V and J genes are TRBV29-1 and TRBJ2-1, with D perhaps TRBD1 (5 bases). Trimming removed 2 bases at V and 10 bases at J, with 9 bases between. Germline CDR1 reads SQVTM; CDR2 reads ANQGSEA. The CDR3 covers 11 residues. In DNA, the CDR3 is TGCAGCGTTGAAATGGGGCCGGAGCAGTTCTTC. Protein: CSVEMGPEQFF.

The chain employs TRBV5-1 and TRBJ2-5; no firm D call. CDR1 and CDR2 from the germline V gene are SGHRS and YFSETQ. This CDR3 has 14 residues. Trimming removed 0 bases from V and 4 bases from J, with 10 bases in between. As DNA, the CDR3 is TGCGCCAGCAGCTTGGGGCTGACTCGAGAGACCCAGTACTTC. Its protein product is CASSLGLTRETQYF. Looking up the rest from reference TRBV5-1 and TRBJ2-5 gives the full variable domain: KAGVTQTPRYLIKTRGQQVTLSCSPISGHRSVSWYQQTPGQGLQFLFEYFSETQRNKGNFPGRFSGRQFSNSRSEMNVSTLELGDSALYLCASSLGLTRETQYFGPGTRLLVL.

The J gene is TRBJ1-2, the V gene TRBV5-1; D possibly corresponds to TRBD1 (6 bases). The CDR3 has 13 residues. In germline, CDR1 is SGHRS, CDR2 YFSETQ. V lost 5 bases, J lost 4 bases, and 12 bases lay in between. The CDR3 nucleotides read TGCGCCAGCAGGGGAAAAGGGGGCTATGGCTACACCTTC. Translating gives CASRGKGGYGYTF.

CDR3 coding DNA: TGCAGCGTTGATCGGGGACAGGGGGGTCCAGATACGCAGTATTTT. Its translation is CSVDRGQGGPDTQYF. The V call is TRBV29-1, the J call TRBJ2-3; 11 bases align to TRBD1. The CDR3 extends over 15 amino acids. The germline V gene has CDR1 SQVTM and CDR2 ANQGSEA. J gave up 4 bases and V 3 bases, and 6 bases lay outside the gene matches.

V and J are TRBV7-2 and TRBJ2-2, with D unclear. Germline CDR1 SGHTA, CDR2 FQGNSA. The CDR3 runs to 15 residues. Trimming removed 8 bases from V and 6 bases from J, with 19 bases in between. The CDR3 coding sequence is TGTGCCAGCGTACCCCGGCTGGGCGGCTCCGGGGAGCTGTTTTTT. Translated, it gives CASVPRLGGSGELFF. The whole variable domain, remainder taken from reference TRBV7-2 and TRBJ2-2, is GAGVSQSPSNKVTEKGKDVELRCDPISGHTALYWYRQSLGQGLEFLIYFQGNSAPDKSGLPSDRFSAERTGGSVSTLTIQRTQQEDSAVYLCASVPRLGGSGELFFGEGSRLTVL.

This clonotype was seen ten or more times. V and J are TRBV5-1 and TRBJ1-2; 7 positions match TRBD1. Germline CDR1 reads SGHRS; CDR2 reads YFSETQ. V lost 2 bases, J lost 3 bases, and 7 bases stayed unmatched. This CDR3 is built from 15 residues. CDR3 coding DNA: TGCGCCAGCAGCTTAGGTCCGGGACAGTACTATGGCTACACCTTC. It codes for CASSLGPGQYYGYTF.

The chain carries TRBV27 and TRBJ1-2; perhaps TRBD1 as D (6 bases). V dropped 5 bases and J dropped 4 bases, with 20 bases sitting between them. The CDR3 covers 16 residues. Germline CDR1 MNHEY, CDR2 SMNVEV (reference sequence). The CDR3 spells CASSIRGTTGPYGYTF. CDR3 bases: TGTGCCAGCAGTATCCGAGGAACGACAGGCCCCTATGGCTACACCTTC.

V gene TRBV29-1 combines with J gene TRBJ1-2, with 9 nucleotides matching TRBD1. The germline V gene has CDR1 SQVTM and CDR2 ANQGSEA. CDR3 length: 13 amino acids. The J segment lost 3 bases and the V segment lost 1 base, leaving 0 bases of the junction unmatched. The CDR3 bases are TGCAGCGTTGAAGGGACAGGGGACTATGGCTACACCTTC. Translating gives CSVEGTGDYGYTF. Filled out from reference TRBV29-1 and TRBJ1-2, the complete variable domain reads SAVISQKPSRDICQRGTSLTIQCQVDSQVTMMFWYRQQPGQSLTLIATANQGSEATYESGFVIDKFPISRPNLTFSTLTVSNMSPEDSSIYLCSVEGTGDYGYTFGSGTRLTVV.

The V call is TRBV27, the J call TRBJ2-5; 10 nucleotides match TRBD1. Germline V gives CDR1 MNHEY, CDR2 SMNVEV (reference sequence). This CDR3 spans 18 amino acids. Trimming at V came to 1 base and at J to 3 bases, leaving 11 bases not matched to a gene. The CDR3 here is CASSLFPTGGIGKETQYF. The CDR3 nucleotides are TGTGCCAGCAGTTTATTTCCGACAGGGGGCATAGGGAAAGAGACCCAGTACTTC.

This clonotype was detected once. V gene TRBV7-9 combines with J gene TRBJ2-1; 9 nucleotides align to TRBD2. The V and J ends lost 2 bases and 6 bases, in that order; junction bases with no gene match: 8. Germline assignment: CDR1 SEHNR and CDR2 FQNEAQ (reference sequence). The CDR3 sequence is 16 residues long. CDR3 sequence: CASSLPGRGGLNEQFF. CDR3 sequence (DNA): TGTGCCAGCAGCTTACCGGGGCGGGGGGGTCTCAATGAGCAGTTCTTC.

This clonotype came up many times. The CDR3 here is CASRSPGLAYEQYF. The DNA for the CDR3 is TGTGCCAGCAGATCACCGGGACTAGCCTACGAGCAGTACTTC. The chain combines TRBV12-3 or TRBV12-4 with TRBJ2-7; 8 positions match TRBD2. The CDR3 extends over 14 amino acids. The V segment lost 6 bases and the J segment 2 bases; nucleotides outside the gene matches: 6.

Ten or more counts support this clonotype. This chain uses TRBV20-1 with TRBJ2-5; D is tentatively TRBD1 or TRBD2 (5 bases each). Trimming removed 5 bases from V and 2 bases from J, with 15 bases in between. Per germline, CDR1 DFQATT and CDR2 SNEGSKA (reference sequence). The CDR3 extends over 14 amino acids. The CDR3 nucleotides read TGCAGTGCTTCTCTTGGGGGAGTACAAGAGACCCAGTACTTC. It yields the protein CSASLGGVQETQYF.

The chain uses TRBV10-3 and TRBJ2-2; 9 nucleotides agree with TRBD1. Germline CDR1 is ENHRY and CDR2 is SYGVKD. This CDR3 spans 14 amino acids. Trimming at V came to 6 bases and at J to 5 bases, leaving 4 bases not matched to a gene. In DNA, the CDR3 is TGTGCCATCAGGGGACAGGGAAGGACCGGGGAGCTGTTTTTT. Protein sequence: CAIRGQGRTGELFF.

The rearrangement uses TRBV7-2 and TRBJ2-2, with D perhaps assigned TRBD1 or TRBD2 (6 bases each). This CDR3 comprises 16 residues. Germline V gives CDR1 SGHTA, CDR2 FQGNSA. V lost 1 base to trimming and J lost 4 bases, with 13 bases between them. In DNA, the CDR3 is TGTGCCAGCAGCTTAGTCGGGGGCGAGATCACCGGGGAGCTGTTTTTT. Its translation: CASSLVGGEITGELFF.

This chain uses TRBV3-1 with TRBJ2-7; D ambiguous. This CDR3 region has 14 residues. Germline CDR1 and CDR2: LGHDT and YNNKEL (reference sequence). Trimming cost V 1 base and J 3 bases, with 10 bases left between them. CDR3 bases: TGTGCCAGCAGCCAAGGCCATCGGCTCTACGAGCAGTACTTC. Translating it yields CASSQGHRLYEQYF.

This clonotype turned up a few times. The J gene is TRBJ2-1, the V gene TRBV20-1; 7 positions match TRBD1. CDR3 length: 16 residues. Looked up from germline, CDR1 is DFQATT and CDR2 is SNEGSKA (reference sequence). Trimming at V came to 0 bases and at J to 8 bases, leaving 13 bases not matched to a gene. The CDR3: CSARDPGRGIGDEQFF. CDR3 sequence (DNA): TGCAGTGCTAGAGATCCGGGCAGGGGGATAGGGGATGAGCAGTTCTTC.